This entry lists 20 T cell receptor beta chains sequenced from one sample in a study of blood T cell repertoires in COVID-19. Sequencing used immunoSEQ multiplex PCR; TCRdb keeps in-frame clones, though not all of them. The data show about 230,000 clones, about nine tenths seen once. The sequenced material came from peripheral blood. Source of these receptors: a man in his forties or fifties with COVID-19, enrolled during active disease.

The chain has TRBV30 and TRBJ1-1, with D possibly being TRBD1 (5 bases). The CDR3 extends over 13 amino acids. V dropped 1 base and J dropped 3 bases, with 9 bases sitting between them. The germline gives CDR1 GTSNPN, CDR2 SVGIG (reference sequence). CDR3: CAWSDLGDTEAFF. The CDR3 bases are TGTGCCTGGAGTGATTTAGGGGACACTGAAGCTTTCTTT.

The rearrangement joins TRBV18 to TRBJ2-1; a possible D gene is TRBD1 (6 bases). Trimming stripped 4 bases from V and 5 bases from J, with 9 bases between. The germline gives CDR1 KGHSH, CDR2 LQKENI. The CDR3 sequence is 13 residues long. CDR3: CASSRTANNEQFF. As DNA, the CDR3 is TGTGCCAGCTCACGGACAGCAAACAATGAGCAGTTCTTC.

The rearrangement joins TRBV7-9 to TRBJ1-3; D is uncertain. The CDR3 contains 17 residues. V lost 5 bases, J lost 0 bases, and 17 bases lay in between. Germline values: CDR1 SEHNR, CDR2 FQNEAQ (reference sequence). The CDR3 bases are TGTGCCAGCAGCCTCTCTGGGAGGTCAAGCTCTGGAAACACCATATATTTT. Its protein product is CASSLSGRSSSGNTIYF.

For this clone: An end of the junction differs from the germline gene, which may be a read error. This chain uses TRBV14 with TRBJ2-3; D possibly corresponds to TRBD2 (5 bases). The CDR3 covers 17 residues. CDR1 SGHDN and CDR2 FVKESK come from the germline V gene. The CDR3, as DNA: TGTGCCAGCAGCCAAGAAAGAGGGCGCAAACGCACGGATACGCAGTATTTT. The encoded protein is CASSQERGRKRTDTQYF. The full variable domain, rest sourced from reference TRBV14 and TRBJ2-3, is EAGVTQFPSHSVIEKGQTVTLRCDPISGHDNLYWYRRVMGKEIKFLLHFVKESKQDESGMPNNRFLAERTGGTYSTLKVQPAELEDSGVYFCASSQERGRKRTDTQYFGPGTRLTVL.

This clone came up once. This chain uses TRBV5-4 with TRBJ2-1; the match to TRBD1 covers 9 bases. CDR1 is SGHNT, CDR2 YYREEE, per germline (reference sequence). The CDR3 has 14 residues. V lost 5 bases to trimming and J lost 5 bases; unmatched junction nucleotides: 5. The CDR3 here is CASSSDRGNNEQFF. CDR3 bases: TGTGCCAGCAGTTCCGACAGGGGGAACAATGAGCAGTTCTTC.

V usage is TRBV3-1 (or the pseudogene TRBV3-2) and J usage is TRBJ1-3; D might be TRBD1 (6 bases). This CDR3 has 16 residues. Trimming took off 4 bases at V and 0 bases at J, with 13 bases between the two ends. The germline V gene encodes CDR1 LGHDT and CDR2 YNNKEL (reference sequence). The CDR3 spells CASSPRTVFSGNTIYF. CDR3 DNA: TGTGCCAGCAGCCCCCGGACAGTTTTCTCTGGAAACACCATATATTTT.

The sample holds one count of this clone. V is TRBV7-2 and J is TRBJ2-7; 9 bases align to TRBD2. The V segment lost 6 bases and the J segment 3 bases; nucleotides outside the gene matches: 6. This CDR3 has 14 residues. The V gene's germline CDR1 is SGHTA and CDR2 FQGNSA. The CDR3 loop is CASRNLAGSYEQYF. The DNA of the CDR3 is TGTGCCAGCAGAAACCTAGCGGGAAGCTACGAGCAGTACTTC.

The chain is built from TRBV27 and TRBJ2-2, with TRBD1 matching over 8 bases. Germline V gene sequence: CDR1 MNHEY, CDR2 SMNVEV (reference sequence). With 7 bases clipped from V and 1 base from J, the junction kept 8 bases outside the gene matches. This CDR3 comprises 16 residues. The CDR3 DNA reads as TGTGCCAGCAAACGATCCGGGACAGGGAACACCGGGGAGCTGTTTTTT. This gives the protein CASKRSGTGNTGELFF.

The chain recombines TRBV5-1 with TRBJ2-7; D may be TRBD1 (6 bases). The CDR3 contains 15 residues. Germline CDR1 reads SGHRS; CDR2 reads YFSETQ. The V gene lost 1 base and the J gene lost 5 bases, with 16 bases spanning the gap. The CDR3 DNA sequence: TGCGCCAGCAGCTTGCTACCACAGGGCGGCAACGAGCAGTACTTC. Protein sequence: CASSLLPQGGNEQYF. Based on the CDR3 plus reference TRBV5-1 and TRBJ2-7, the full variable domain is KAGVTQTPRYLIKTRGQQVTLSCSPISGHRSVSWYQQTPGQGLQFLFEYFSETQRNKGNFPGRFSGRQFSNSRSEMNVSTLELGDSALYLCASSLLPQGGNEQYFGPGTRLTVT.

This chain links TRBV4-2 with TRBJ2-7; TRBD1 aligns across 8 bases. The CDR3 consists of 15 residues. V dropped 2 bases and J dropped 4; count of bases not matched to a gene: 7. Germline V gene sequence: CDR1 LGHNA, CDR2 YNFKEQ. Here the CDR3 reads CASSQQGAMPYEQYF. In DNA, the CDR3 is TGTGCCAGCAGCCAACAGGGGGCGATGCCTTACGAGCAGTACTTC.

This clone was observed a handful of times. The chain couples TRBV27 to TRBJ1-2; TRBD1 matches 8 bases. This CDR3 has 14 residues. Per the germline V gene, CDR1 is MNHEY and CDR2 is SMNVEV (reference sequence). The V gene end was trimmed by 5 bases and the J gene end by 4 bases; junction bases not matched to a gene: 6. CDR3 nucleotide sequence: TGTGCCAGCAGTCCTCGACAGGGGCCCTATGGCTACACCTTC. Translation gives CASSPRQGPYGYTF.

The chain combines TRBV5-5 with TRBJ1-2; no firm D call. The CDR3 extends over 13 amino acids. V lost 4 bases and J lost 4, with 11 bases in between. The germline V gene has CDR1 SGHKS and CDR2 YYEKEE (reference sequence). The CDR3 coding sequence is TGTGCCAGCAGCCCAGACAAAGGCTATGGCTACACCTTC. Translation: CASSPDKGYGYTF.

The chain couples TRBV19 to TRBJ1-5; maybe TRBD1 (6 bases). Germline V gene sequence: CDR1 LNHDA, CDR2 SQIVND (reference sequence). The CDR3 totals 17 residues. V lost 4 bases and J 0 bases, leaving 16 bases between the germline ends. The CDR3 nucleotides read TGTGCCAGTAGTACCCAAAGAAGGACAGATAGCAATCAGCCCCAGCATTTT. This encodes CASSTQRRTDSNQPQHF.

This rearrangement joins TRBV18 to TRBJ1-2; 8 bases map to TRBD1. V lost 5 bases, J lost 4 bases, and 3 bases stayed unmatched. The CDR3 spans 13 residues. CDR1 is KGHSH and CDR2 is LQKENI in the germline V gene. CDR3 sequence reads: CASSEDRVYGYTF. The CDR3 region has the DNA TGTGCCAGCTCAGAGGACAGGGTCTATGGCTACACCTTC.

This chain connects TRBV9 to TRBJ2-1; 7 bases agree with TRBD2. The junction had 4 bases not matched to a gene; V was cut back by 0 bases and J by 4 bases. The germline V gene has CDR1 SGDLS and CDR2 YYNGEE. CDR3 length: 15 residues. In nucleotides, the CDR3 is TGTGCCAGCAGCGTAGGCGGGAGTCTATACAATGAGCAGTTCTTC. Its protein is CASSVGGSLYNEQFF.

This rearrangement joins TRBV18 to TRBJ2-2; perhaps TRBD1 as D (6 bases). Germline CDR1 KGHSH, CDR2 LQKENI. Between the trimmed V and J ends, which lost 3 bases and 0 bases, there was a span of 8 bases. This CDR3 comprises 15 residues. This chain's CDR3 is CASSPGTTNTGELFF. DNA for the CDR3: TGTGCCAGCTCACCGGGGACAACGAACACCGGGGAGCTGTTTTTT.

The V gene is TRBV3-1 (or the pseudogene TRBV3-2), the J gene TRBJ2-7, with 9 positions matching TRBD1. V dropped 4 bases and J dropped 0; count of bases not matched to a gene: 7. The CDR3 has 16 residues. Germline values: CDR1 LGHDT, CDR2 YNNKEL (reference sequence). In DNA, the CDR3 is TGTGCCAGCAGCCCGGACAGGGGCCGCGGCTCCTACGAGCAGTACTTC. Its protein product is CASSPDRGRGSYEQYF.

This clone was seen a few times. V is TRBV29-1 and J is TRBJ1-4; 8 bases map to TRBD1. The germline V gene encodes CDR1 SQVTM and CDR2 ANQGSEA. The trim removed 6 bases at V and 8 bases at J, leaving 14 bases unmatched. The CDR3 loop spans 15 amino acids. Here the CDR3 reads CSVLKGGTGSEKLFF. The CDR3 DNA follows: TGCAGCGTCCTAAAGGGGGGGACAGGATCCGAAAAACTGTTTTTT.

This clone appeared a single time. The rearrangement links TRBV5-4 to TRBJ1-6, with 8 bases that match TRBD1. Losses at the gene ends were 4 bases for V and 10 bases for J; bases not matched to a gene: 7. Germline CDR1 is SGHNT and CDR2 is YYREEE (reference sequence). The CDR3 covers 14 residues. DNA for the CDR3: TGTGCCAGCAGCGCGACGACAGGGGCATCACCCCTCCACTTT. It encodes CASSATTGASPLHF. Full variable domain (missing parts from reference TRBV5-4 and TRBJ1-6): ETGVTQSPTHLIKTRGQQVTLRCSSQSGHNTVSWYQQALGQGPQFIFQYYREEENGRGNFPPRFSGLQFPNYSSELNVNALELDDSALYLCASSATTGASPLHFGNGTRLTVT.

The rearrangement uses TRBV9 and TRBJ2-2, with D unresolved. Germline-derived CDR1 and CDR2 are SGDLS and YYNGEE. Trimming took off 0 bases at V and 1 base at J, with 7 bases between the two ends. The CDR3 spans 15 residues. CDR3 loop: CASSVAWQNTGELFF. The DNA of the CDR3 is TGTGCCAGCAGCGTAGCTTGGCAGAACACCGGGGAGCTGTTTTTT.